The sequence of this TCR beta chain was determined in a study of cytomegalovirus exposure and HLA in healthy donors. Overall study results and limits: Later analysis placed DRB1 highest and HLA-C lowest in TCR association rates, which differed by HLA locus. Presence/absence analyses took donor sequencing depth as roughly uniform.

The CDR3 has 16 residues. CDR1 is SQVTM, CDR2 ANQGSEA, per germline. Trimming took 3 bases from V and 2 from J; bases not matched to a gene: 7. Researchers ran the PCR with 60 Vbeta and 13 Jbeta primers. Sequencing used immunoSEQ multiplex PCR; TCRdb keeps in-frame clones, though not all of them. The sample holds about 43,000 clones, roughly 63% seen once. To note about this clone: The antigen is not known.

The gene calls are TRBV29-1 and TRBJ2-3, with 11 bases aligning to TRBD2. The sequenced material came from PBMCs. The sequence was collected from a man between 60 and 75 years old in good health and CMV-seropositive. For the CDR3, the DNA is TGCAGCGTTGATTCCCCGGGACTAGCGGACACAGATACGCAGTATTTT. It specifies CSVDSPGLADTDTQYF.